The 12 T cell receptor beta chains presented below share a single source sample, sequenced in a study of cytomegalovirus exposure and HLA in healthy donors. 13 Jbeta primers and 60 Vbeta primers were used for the PCR. The protocol was immunoSEQ multiplex PCR, while the TCRdb copy is restricted to in-frame clones and leaves out a portion. This table holds about 190,000 clones, about nine tenths found once. Source material: PBMCs. Every receptor here comes from a man aged 30-40 years in good health and CMV-seronegative.

The chain employs TRBV15 and TRBJ2-1; 8 positions match TRBD2. In germline, CDR1 is LNHNV, CDR2 YYDKDF (reference sequence). The length of the CDR3 is 15 residues. For the CDR3, the DNA is TGTGCTCCGCGGATCTCGGGAGGGCCAGGCAATGAGCAGTTCTTC. It is translated as CAPRISGGPGNEQFF.

This CDR3 reads CASSSQGPGAEAFF. The CDR3 region has the DNA TGTGCCAGCAGTTCACAGGGCCCTGGGGCTGAAGCTTTCTTT. The rearrangement joins TRBV28 to TRBJ1-1; a possible D gene is TRBD1 (6 bases). V gave up 4 bases and J gave up 6 bases, with 15 bases separating them. The length of the CDR3 is 14 residues. Germline assignment: CDR1 MDHEN and CDR2 SYDVKM.

The V and J genes are TRBV5-6 and TRBJ2-3; tentatively, D is TRBD2 (5 bases). V lost 2 bases, J lost 0 bases, and 16 bases lay in between. Germline CDR1 is SGHDT and CDR2 is YYEEEE. This CDR3 spans 17 amino acids. The CDR3 region is CASSFRVGSTSTDTQYF. The CDR3 DNA is TGTGCCAGCAGCTTTAGGGTGGGGAGCACTAGCACAGATACGCAGTATTTT.

This chain connects TRBV18 to TRBJ2-1; TRBD2 aligns across 10 bases. Trimming removed 6 bases from V and 8 bases from J; junction bases left unmatched: 10. This CDR3 comprises 15 residues. Germline V lookup: CDR1 KGHSH, CDR2 LQKENI. The CDR3 DNA reads as TGTGCCAGCTCTCATCTAGCGGGAGCAGCGGATGAGCAGTTCTTC. It translates to CASSHLAGAADEQFF.

The rearrangement joins TRBV28 to TRBJ1-1; the D gene is possibly TRBD1 (6 bases). From germline, CDR1 is MDHEN and CDR2 SYDVKM. Deletions cut 6 bases from V and 7 bases from J, with 18 bases between. The length of the CDR3 is 14 residues. CDR3 sequence: CASSRSGGRGEAFF. The CDR3 bases are TGTGCCAGCAGCCGTTCGGGGGGCAGGGGTGAAGCTTTCTTT.

The chain joins TRBV2 to TRBJ2-7; D is perhaps TRBD2 (6 bases). CDR1 and CDR2 from the germline V gene are SNHLY and FYNNEI. CDR3 length: 13 amino acids. The V gene lost 4 bases and the J gene lost 6 bases, with 13 bases spanning the gap. CDR3 DNA: TGTGCCAGCAGTGTCCCCGGGACTCCCGAGCAGTACTTC. Translated, it gives CASSVPGTPEQYF.

This clone appeared a single time. The V and J genes are TRBV4-2 and TRBJ2-6; possible D gene TRBD1, 6 bases. CDR1 and CDR2 from the germline V gene are LGHNA and YNFKEQ. The ends were cut back, 2 bases at V and 0 bases at J, with 14 bases in the middle. This CDR3 comprises 18 residues. Here the CDR3 DNA reads TGTGCCAGCAGCCAATCCGCAGGGGCGAACTCTGGGGCCAACGTCCTGACTTTC. Translating gives CASSQSAGANSGANVLTF.

Only one count was recorded for this clone. The chain combines TRBV4-1 with TRBJ2-3, with unresolved D. The CDR3 spans 13 residues. Looked up from germline, CDR1 is MGHRA and CDR2 is YSYEKL. V lost 5 bases, J lost 4 bases, and 10 bases lay in between. The CDR3 here is CASSLQDPDTQYF. DNA for the CDR3: TGCGCCAGCAGCTTACAAGATCCAGATACGCAGTATTTT.

CDR3 loop: CASSQDGLAGGLETQYF. The CDR3 nucleotides are TGCGCCAGCAGCCAAGATGGGTTGGCAGGGGGCTTGGAGACCCAGTACTTC. The chain joins TRBV4-1 to TRBJ2-5, with 8 bases that match TRBD1. V shed 0 bases, J shed 5 bases, and the junction held 11 bases outside the gene matches. Germline V gene data show CDR1 as MGHRA and CDR2 as YSYEKL. CDR3 length: 17 residues.

This chain joins TRBV21-1 and TRBJ2-3; TRBD2 is the table's D call, not checked against the DNA. TRBV21-1 is a pseudogene. CDR3 size: 17 residues. CDR3 sequence (DNA): TGTGCCAGCAGCAAAGAGGTTCCTAGCGGGGGGACAGATACGCAGTATTTT. It encodes CASSKEVPSGGTDTQYF.

The chain carries TRBV4-2 and TRBJ2-6, with a possible D match to TRBD1 (5 bases). This CDR3 has 17 amino acids. The germline V gene encodes CDR1 LGHNA and CDR2 YNFKEQ. Trimming shortened V by 5 bases and J by 0 bases, and 14 bases separated the two germline ends. Here the CDR3 reads CASSYGHSNSGANVLTF. The CDR3 coding sequence is TGTGCCAGCAGCTACGGACATTCAAACTCTGGGGCCAACGTCCTGACTTTC.

The CDR3 protein is CAISPGQKNTEAFF. The CDR3 DNA reads as TGTGCCATCAGTCCGGGACAAAAGAACACTGAAGCTTTCTTT. This sequence joins TRBV10-3 and TRBJ1-1, with D perhaps matching TRBD1 (6 bases). Between the trimmed V and J ends, which lost 5 bases and 1 base, there was a span of 11 bases. The CDR3 sequence is 14 residues long. Looked up from germline, CDR1 is ENHRY and CDR2 is SYGVKD.